Listed here are 30 T cell receptor beta chains from one sample, sequenced in a study of T cell repertoires in cytomegalovirus infection. From the reads, TCRdb called clonotypes with MiXCR, one entry per CDR3 protein. The table has hundreds of thousands of distinct CDR3 sequences, roughly 9.5% seen once. Sequenced input: PBMCs. All receptors come from a human donor in good health (CMV status not recorded). Some clones in this sample may be carry-over from other donors' samples.

The chain has TRBV29-1 and TRBJ2-5; 7 nucleotides match TRBD2. Unmatched junction bases numbered 8, after V lost 0 bases and J lost 4 bases. Per germline, CDR1 SQVTM and CDR2 ANQGSEA. The length of the CDR3 is 15 residues. The CDR3 sequence: CSVEEGGDYGETQYF. The DNA of the CDR3 is TGCAGCGTTGAAGAAGGAGGGGACTATGGAGAGACCCAGTACTTC.

In this sample, this clonotype turned up many times. V gene TRBV7-2 combines with J gene TRBJ2-2; 9 bases line up with TRBD1. Germline-derived CDR1 and CDR2 are SGHTA and FQGNSA. The length of the CDR3 is 16 residues. Germline trimming cut 5 bases from V and 5 bases from J; bases unmatched to any gene: 9. CDR3 protein: CASSPPNRGQTGELFF. CDR3 DNA: TGTGCCAGCAGCCCCCCAAACAGGGGGCAAACCGGGGAGCTGTTTTTT.

There are many counts of this clonotype. The chain recombines TRBV7-2 with TRBJ2-3; 10 bases fit TRBD2. Losses at the gene ends were 5 bases for V and 6 bases for J; bases not matched to a gene: 11. Germline-derived CDR1 and CDR2 are SGHTA and FQGNSA. The CDR3 contains 16 residues. The CDR3 spells CASSPLLAGPLDTQYF. DNA for the CDR3: TGTGCCAGCAGCCCCCTACTAGCGGGGCCCTTGGATACGCAGTATTTT.

The chain carries TRBV5-1 and TRBJ2-7, with a tentative D call TRBD2 (6 bases). CDR3 length equals 15 residues. CDR1 and CDR2 (germline): SGHRS, YFSETQ. Trimming stripped 6 bases from V and 8 bases from J, with 24 bases between. The CDR3 region is CASNTGPGLPLQQYF. DNA for the CDR3: TGCGCCAGCAATACGGGACCGGGACTCCCTTTGCAGCAGTACTTC.

This clonotype showed up just once. This could be a read error, since a much larger clone is one nucleotide away. The CDR3 spells CASSKQAGGYNEQFF. For the CDR3, the DNA is TGCGCCAGCAGCAAACAGGCGGGAGGGTACAATGAGCAGTTCTTC. The gene calls are TRBV4-1 and TRBJ2-1; TRBD2 matches 9 bases. In germline, CDR1 is MGHRA, CDR2 YSYEKL. The junction had 6 bases not matched to a gene; V was cut back by 5 bases and J by 4 bases. This CDR3 comprises 15 residues.

This clonotype was counted between two and nine times. The genes are TRBV7-2 and TRBJ1-1; D unclear. Germline V gene lookup returns CDR1 SGHTA and CDR2 FQGNSA. CDR3 length: 11 amino acids. V was trimmed by 4 bases and J by 8 bases, leaving 8 bases between them. Here the CDR3 reads CASSSLMEAFF. The DNA of the CDR3 is TGTGCCAGCAGCTCTCTTATGGAAGCTTTCTTT.

This clonotype was seen ten or more times. J is TRBJ2-7 and V is TRBV7-2; 9 bases are a match to TRBD2. The CDR3 is 15 residues long. The J segment lost 6 bases and the V segment lost 4 bases, leaving 10 bases of the junction unmatched. From germline, CDR1 is SGHTA and CDR2 FQGNSA. CDR3 sequence: CASSYLAGGPLEQYF. The CDR3 DNA is TGTGCCAGCAGCTATTTGGCGGGGGGGCCCCTCGAGCAGTACTTC.

This clonotype was seen at least ten times. V usage is TRBV7-2 and J usage is TRBJ2-2, with D perhaps TRBD2 (6 bases). V dropped 1 base and J dropped 5 bases, with 14 bases sitting between them. Germline loops: CDR1 SGHTA, CDR2 FQGNSA. This CDR3 spans 16 amino acids. For the CDR3, the DNA is TGTGCCAGCAGCTTAGGAGGCGGGATCTTTACCGGGGAGCTGTTTTTT. Translation: CASSLGGGIFTGELFF.

The J gene is TRBJ2-5, the V gene TRBV28; 8 positions agree with TRBD2. Germline values: CDR1 MDHEN, CDR2 SYDVKM. This CDR3 has 17 amino acids. V gave up 5 bases and J gave up 3 bases; unmatched junction bases: 14. CDR3 region: CASSRPGAGGPKETQYF. The CDR3 nucleotides read TGTGCCAGCAGTCGACCGGGCGCGGGGGGACCTAAAGAGACCCAGTACTTC.

A few counts support this clonotype. V is TRBV4-2 and J is TRBJ2-7, with D tentatively TRBD2 (6 bases). CDR3 length: 17 residues. V lost 4 bases to trimming and J lost 2 bases, with 21 bases between them. Per germline, CDR1 LGHNA and CDR2 YNFKEQ. CDR3 nucleotide sequence: TGTGCCAGCAGCCTTGAAGGGACCGGGACTGGCACCTACGAGCAGTACTTC. Translation: CASSLEGTGTGTYEQYF.

This clonotype was observed at least ten times. The chain has TRBV7-2 and TRBJ2-3; D not resolved. Germline-derived CDR1 and CDR2 are SGHTA and FQGNSA. The germline V and J ends were trimmed by 1 base and 8 bases, with 7 bases remaining between them. The CDR3 totals 12 residues. The CDR3 coding sequence is TGTGCCAGCAGCTTAGGTCTTGGTACGCAGTATTTT. This translates into CASSLGLGTQYF.

V gene TRBV12-3 or TRBV12-4 combines with J gene TRBJ2-5, with D possibly matching TRBD1 (6 bases). Between the trimmed V and J ends, which lost 5 bases and 2 bases, there was a span of 15 bases. This CDR3 region has 15 residues. Here the CDR3 reads CASSLQTGPQETQYF. Written as DNA, the CDR3 is TGTGCCAGCAGTCTCCAGACAGGACCTCAAGAGACCCAGTACTTC.

This clonotype appeared many times. J is TRBJ2-7 and V is TRBV6-1; TRBD2 agrees at 10 bases. In germline, CDR1 is MNHNS, CDR2 SASEGT. V gave up 5 bases and J gave up 3 bases; unmatched junction bases: 13. There are 17 residues in the CDR3. Written as DNA, the CDR3 is TGTGCCAGCAGTTCAACTGCGCTAGCGGGGGTACTCTACGAGCAGTACTTC. As protein: CASSSTALAGVLYEQYF.

The rearrangement uses TRBV6-4 and TRBJ2-1; possibly TRBD1 or TRBD2 for D (5 bases each). The CDR3 spans 16 residues. V lost 0 bases and J lost 5, with 14 bases in between. Germline assignment: CDR1 MRHNA and CDR2 SNTAGT. CDR3 bases: TGTGCCAGCAGTGACTCGGGAGACAGAACAAACAATGAGCAGTTCTTC. It codes for CASSDSGDRTNNEQFF.

This clonotype was recorded at least ten times. V is TRBV7-8 and J is TRBJ2-2; no clear D gene. Germline CDR1 is SGHVS and CDR2 is FQNEAQ. This CDR3 is built from 15 residues. V was pared by 5 bases and J by 1 base, with 11 bases between. CDR3 bases: TGTGCCAGCAGCCCAAGGGCTGGGAACACCGGGGAGCTGTTTTTT. It encodes CASSPRAGNTGELFF.

This clonotype was picked up a small number of times. The chain is built from TRBV4-3 and TRBJ2-7, with 12 bases that match TRBD2. Germline-derived CDR1 and CDR2 are LGHNA and YSLEER. The trim removed 4 bases at V and 6 bases at J, leaving 13 bases unmatched. This CDR3 has 17 residues. DNA for the CDR3: TGCGCCAGCAGCCTGTACTATTCGGGACTAGCGGGTACCGAGCAGTACTTC. This codes for CASSLYYSGLAGTEQYF.

The chain joins TRBV7-2 to TRBJ2-1; 9 nucleotides agree with TRBD2. This CDR3 is built from 16 residues. V gave up 5 bases and J gave up 9 bases; unmatched junction bases: 14. Germline CDR1 and CDR2: SGHTA and FQGNSA. Written as DNA, the CDR3 is TGTGCCAGCAGCAGGACCGGGACTAGCCGGAGGAGTGAGCAGTTCTTC. Protein: CASSRTGTSRRSEQFF.

This clonotype was counted many times. This chain joins TRBV7-2 and TRBJ2-7; 7 bases align to TRBD1. V gave up 4 bases and J gave up 2 bases; unmatched junction bases: 11. Germline loops: CDR1 SGHTA, CDR2 FQGNSA. This CDR3 has 16 amino acids. The CDR3 loop is CASSSQGDGPPYEQYF. DNA of the CDR3: TGTGCCAGCAGCTCTCAGGGGGACGGACCCCCCTACGAGCAGTACTTC.

Many counts were recorded for this clonotype. This chain joins TRBV7-2 and TRBJ2-1, with 10 bases lining up with TRBD1. There are 15 residues in the CDR3. Germline V gives CDR1 SGHTA, CDR2 FQGNSA. Losses at the gene ends were 5 bases for V and 4 bases for J; bases not matched to a gene: 5. The CDR3 spells CASSRGQGTYNEQFF. The CDR3 nucleotides read TGTGCCAGCAGCCGGGGACAGGGGACTTACAATGAGCAGTTCTTC. The variable domain in full, with the rest retrieved from reference TRBV7-2 and TRBJ2-1, is GAGVSQSPSNKVTEKGKDVELRCDPISGHTALYWYRQSLGQGLEFLIYFQGNSAPDKSGLPSDRFSAERTGGSVSTLTIQRTQQEDSAVYLCASSRGQGTYNEQFFGPGTRLTVL.

The gene calls are TRBV4-1 and TRBJ1-4, with a tentative D call TRBD1 (5 bases). The CDR3 length is 16 residues. Trimming stripped 0 bases from V and 3 bases from J, with 11 bases between. Germline V gene data show CDR1 as MGHRA and CDR2 as YSYEKL. The CDR3 sequence: CASSQDLGGANEKLFF. The CDR3 DNA follows: TGCGCCAGCAGCCAAGATCTCGGGGGTGCTAATGAAAAACTGTTTTTT.

This clonotype was observed a few times. The CDR3 spells CASSLAGRASYEQYF. The CDR3, as DNA: TGTGCCAGCAGCTTAGCCGGGAGGGCATCCTACGAGCAGTACTTC. The chain combines TRBV11-2 with TRBJ2-7; 8 nucleotides line up with TRBD2. The CDR3 runs to 15 residues. CDR1 and CDR2 from the germline V gene are SGHAT and FQNNGV. The V and J ends lost 1 base and 1 base, in that order; junction bases with no gene match: 3. Supplemented by reference TRBV11-2 and TRBJ2-7, the full variable domain reads EAGVAQSPRYKIIEKRQSVAFWCNPISGHATLYWYQQILGQGPKLLIQFQNNGVVDDSQLPKDRFSAERLKGVDSTLKIQPAKLEDSAVYLCASSLAGRASYEQYFGPGTRLTVT.

This clonotype was seen at least ten times. The chain has TRBV11-2 and TRBJ2-3; no clear D. The V and J ends lost 3 bases and 2 bases respectively, with 3 bases between them. Germline CDR1 SGHAT, CDR2 FQNNGV. This CDR3 is 12 amino acids long. The CDR3 protein is CASSFPTDTQYF. The CDR3 coding sequence is TGTGCCAGCAGCTTCCCCACAGATACGCAGTATTTT.

This clonotype appeared many times. The CDR3 region is CASSLSASTDTQYF. CDR3 DNA sequence: TGTGCCAGCAGTTTATCAGCCAGCACAGATACGCAGTATTTT. The chain has TRBV27 and TRBJ2-3; unclear D gene. The CDR3 runs to 14 residues. CDR1 is MNHEY and CDR2 is SMNVEV in the germline V gene (reference sequence). V shed 0 bases and J shed 0 bases, with 4 bases lying between them.

The rearrangement uses TRBV6-2 or TRBV6-3 and TRBJ1-5, with no clear D. The germline V gene has CDR1 MNHEY and CDR2 SVGEGT. The V gene lost 1 base and the J gene lost 4 bases, with 5 bases spanning the gap. The CDR3 covers 13 residues. Here the CDR3 DNA reads TGTGCCAGCAGTTACTGGCAAAATCAGCCCCAGCATTTT. Translation: CASSYWQNQPQHF.

The DNA for the CDR3 is TGTGCCAGTAAATTCGGACAGGGTAGTCAGCCCCAGCATTTT. It translates to CASKFGQGSQPQHF. The gene calls are TRBV6-1 and TRBJ1-5; TRBD1 agrees at 8 bases. The CDR3 totals 14 residues. The V gene's germline CDR1 is MNHNS and CDR2 SASEGT. Unmatched junction bases numbered 10, after V lost 9 bases and J lost 6 bases.

This clonotype was counted ten times or more. V usage is TRBV7-2 and J usage is TRBJ1-2; 7 bases are a match to TRBD1. CDR1 and CDR2 from the germline V gene are SGHTA and FQGNSA. J was trimmed by 7 bases and V by 4 bases; bases with no gene match: 9. CDR3 length equals 14 residues. This CDR3 is CASSSHGTEGGYTF. In DNA, the CDR3 is TGTGCCAGCAGCTCGCACGGGACAGAGGGTGGCTACACCTTC.

This clonotype has only one observation. The chain couples TRBV20-1 to TRBJ1-2, with 7 bases fitting TRBD1. The CDR3 sequence is 13 residues long. Trimming took 6 bases from V and 5 from J; bases not matched to a gene: 9. Germline V lookup: CDR1 DFQATT, CDR2 SNEGSKA (reference sequence). CDR3 DNA: TGCAGTGCCCCCGGACAGGCTGGGTATGGCTACACCTTC. Translating gives CSAPGQAGYGYTF.

This clonotype has only a few counts. This chain joins TRBV5-6 and TRBJ1-2, with unresolved D. Germline V gives CDR1 SGHDT, CDR2 YYEEEE. The CDR3 sequence is 13 residues long. With 5 bases removed from V and 2 bases from J, the gap between germline ends came to 10 bases. CDR3 sequence (DNA): TGTGCCAGCAGACGCCTGCCCAACTATGGCTACACCTTC. Residues: CASRRLPNYGYTF.

A few counts support this clonotype. This chain joins TRBV5-1 and TRBJ2-3; unclear D gene. V lost 3 bases to trimming and J lost 8 bases, with 10 bases between them. CDR3 length equals 12 residues. From germline, CDR1 is SGHRS and CDR2 YFSETQ. The CDR3 sequence is CASSSPVSTQYF. In DNA form, the CDR3 reads TGCGCCAGCAGCTCCCCGGTTAGTACGCAGTATTTT.

V is TRBV11-2 and J is TRBJ1-6; a possible D gene is TRBD1 (5 bases). Trimming left V 3 bases short and J 9 bases short, with 9 bases between. Germline loops: CDR1 SGHAT, CDR2 FQNNGV. The CDR3 contains 13 residues. The chain's CDR3 is CASSLGTGSPLHF. In DNA, the CDR3 is TGTGCCAGCAGCTTGGGGACGGGTTCACCCCTCCACTTT.